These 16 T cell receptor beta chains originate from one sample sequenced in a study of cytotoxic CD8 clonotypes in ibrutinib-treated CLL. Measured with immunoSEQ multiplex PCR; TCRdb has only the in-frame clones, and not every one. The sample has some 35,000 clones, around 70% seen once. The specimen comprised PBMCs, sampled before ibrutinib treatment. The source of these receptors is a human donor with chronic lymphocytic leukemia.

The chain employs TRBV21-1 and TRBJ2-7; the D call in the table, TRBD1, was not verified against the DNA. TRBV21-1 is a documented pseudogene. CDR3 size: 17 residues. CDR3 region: CASSKPPLGTSWREQYF. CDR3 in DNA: TGTGCCAGCAGCAAACCTCCTTTGGGGACAAGCTGGCGCGAGCAGTACTTC.

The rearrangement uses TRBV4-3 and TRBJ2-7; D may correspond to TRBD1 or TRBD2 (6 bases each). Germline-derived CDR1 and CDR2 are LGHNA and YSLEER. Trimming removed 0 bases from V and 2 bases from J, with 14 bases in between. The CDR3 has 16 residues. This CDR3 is CASSQEGGIGTYEQYF. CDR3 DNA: TGCGCCAGCAGCCAAGAGGGGGGCATCGGGACCTACGAGCAGTACTTC.

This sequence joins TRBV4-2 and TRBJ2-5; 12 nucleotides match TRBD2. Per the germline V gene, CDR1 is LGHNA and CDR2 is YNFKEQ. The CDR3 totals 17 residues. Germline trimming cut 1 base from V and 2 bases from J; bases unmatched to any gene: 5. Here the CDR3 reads CASSQGLAGGQQETQYF. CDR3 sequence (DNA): TGTGCCAGCAGCCAAGGTCTAGCGGGAGGGCAGCAAGAGACCCAGTACTTC.

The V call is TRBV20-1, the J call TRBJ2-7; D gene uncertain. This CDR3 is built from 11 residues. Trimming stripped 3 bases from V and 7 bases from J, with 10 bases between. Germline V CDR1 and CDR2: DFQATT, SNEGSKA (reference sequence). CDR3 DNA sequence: TGCAGTGCTAGTTCCGAGTGGGAGCAGTACTTC. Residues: CSASSEWEQYF.

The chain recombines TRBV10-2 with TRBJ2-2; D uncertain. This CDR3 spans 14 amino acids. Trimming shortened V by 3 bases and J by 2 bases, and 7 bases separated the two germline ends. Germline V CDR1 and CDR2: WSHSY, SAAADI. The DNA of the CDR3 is TGCGCCAGCAGTGAACCCCGTAACACCGGGGAGCTGTTTTTT. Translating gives CASSEPRNTGELFF.

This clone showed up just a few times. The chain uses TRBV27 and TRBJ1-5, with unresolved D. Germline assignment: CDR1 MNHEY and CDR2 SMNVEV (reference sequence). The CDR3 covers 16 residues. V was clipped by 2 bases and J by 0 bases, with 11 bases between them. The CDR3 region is CASSLTWDISNQPQHF. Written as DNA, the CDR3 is TGTGCCAGCAGTTTAACGTGGGATATTAGCAATCAGCCCCAGCATTTT.

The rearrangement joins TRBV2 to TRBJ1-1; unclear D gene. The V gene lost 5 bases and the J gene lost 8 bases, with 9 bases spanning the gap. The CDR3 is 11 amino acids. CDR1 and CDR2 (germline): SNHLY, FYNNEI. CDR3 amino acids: CASSLQSEAFF. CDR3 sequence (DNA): TGTGCCAGCAGTTTACAGAGCGAAGCTTTCTTT. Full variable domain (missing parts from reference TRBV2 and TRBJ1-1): EPEVTQTPSHQVTQMGQEVILRCVPISNHLYFYWYRQILGQKVEFLVSFYNNEISEKSEIFDDQFSVERPDGSNFTLKIRSTKLEDSAMYFCASSLQSEAFFGQGTRLTVV.

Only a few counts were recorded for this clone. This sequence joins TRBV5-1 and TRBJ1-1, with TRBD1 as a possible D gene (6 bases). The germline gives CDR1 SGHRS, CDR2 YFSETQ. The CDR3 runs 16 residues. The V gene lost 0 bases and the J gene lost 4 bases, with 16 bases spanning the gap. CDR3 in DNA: TGCGCCAGCAGCTTGGGGGGTCCTACAGGGACCACTGAAGCTTTCTTT. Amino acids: CASSLGGPTGTTEAFF.

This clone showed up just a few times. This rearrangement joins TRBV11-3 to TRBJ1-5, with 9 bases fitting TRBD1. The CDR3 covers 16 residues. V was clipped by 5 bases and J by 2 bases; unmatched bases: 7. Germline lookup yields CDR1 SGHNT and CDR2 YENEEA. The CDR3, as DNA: TGTGCCAGCAGCCTACCGTGGACAGGGGGCAATCAGCCCCAGCATTTT. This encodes CASSLPWTGGNQPQHF.

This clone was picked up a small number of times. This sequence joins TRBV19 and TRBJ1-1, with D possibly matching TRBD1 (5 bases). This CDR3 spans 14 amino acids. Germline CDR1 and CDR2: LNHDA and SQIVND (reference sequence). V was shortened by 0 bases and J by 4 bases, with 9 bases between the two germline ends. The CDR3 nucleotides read TGTGCCAGTAGTATAGAAAGCGGGACCACTGAAGCTTTCTTT. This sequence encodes CASSIESGTTEAFF. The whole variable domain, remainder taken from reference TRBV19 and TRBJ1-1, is DGGITQSPKYLFRKEGQNVTLSCEQNLNHDAMYWYRQDPGQGLRLIYYSQIVNDFQKGDIAEGYSVSREKKESFPLTVTSAQKNPTAFYLCASSIESGTTEAFFGQGTRLTVV.

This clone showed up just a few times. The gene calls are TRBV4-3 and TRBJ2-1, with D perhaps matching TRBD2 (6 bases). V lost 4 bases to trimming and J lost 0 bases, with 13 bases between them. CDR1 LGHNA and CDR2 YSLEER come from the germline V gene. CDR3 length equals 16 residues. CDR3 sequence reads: CASSLRRDVSYNEQFF. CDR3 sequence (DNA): TGCGCCAGCAGCCTCCGGCGGGACGTCTCCTACAATGAGCAGTTCTTC.

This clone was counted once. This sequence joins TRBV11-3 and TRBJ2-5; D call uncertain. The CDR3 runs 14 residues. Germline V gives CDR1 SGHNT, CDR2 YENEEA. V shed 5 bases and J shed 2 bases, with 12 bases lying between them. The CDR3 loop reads CASSPRVEQETQYF. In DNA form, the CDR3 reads TGTGCCAGCAGCCCCCGTGTTGAACAAGAGACCCAGTACTTC.

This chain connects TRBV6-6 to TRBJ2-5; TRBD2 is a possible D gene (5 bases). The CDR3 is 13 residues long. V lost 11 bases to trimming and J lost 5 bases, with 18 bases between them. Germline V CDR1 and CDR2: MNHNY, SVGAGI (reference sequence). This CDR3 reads CACRLPPGETQYF. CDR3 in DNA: TGTGCCTGCCGACTACCCCCCGGGGAGACCCAGTACTTC.

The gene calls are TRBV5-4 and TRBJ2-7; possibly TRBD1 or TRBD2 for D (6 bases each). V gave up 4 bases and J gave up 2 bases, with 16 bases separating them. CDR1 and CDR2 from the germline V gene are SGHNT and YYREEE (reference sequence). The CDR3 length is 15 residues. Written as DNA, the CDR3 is TGTGCCAGCAGCCGGGGGCCGAACGCCGCCTACGAGCAGTACTTC. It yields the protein CASSRGPNAAYEQYF.

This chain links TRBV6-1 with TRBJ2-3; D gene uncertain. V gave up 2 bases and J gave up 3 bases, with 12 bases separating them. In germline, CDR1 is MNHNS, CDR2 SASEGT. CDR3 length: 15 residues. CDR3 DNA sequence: TGTGCCAGCAGTGAATGGAGCCAGGCAACAGATACGCAGTATTTT. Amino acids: CASSEWSQATDTQYF.

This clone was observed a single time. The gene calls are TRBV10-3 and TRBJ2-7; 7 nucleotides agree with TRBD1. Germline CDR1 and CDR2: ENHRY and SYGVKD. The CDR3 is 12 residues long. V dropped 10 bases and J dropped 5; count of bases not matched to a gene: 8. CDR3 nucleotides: TGTGCCAACCCGGACAGGATTAACGAGCAGTACTTC. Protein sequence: CANPDRINEQYF.